In its sample, the clone carrying this TCR beta chain was seen a few times. Antigen unknown. Study outcomes and limitations: Tumor Tregs overlapped most with tumor, then blood, naive CD4+ cells.

J lost 7 bases, V lost 8 bases, and 9 bases had no gene match. The germline gives CDR1 SGHTA, CDR2 FQGNSA. The CDR3 has 14 amino acids. TCRdb re-called the 5' RACE reads with MiXCR, one entry per CDR3 protein. The sample carries approximately 12,000 distinct CDR3 sequences, 40% to 55% recorded once. The sequenced sample consisted of tumor-infiltrating naive CD4+ T cells sorted from the breast tumor. Subset of the sample: naive CD4+ T cells, CD4+CD45RA+CD25-. The rearrangement joins TRBV7-2 to TRBJ2-1, with 9 positions matching TRBD1. This sequence was found in a female donor with breast cancer. CDR3 in DNA: TGTGCCAGCGGACAGACAGGGGGTTGGAATGAGCAGTTCTTC. Protein sequence: CASGQTGGWNEQFF.